This T cell receptor beta chain was sequenced in a study of cytomegalovirus exposure and HLA in healthy donors. Study findings and constraints: Fewer N-insertions than the approximately 700-donor mean were reportedly shown by an Asian-associated ancestry cluster in a later analysis. The study carried out a later analysis of TCR beta sequences. It associated roughly 17,000 of them with specific HLA alleles at a false discovery rate of 0.05.

With 60 Vbeta and 13 Jbeta primers, the PCR was carried out. TCRdb keeps only in-frame clones here, not all; method: immunoSEQ multiplex PCR. This repertoire shows some 170,000 clones, roughly four fifths found once; its top ten account for around 2.4%. A single count supports this clone. Its matching antigen is unknown. V lost 2 bases and J 4 bases, leaving 15 bases between the germline ends. The germline CDR1 and CDR2 sequences are KGHSH and LQKENI. This CDR3 comprises 16 residues. The material sequenced was PBMCs. The TCR originated in a woman aged 30 to 39 in good health and CMV-seronegative. This sequence joins TRBV18 and TRBJ1-3; possibly TRBD1 for D (6 bases). The CDR3 nucleotides read TGTGCCAGCTCACCATCAGGCAGGGGAGACGGAAACACCATATATTTT. Protein sequence: CASSPSGRGDGNTIYF.